Listed below are T cell receptor beta chains from one sample, sequenced in a study of cytotoxic CD8 clonotypes in ibrutinib-treated CLL. Sequenced by immunoSEQ multiplex PCR; TCRdb stores in-frame clones only, minus some. Of almost 85,000 clones in the sample, just over 85% were seen once. This specimen was PBMCs, taken before ibrutinib treatment. Every receptor here comes from a human donor with chronic lymphocytic leukemia. CDR3s include the opening cysteine and the closing phenylalanine or tryptophan. Fields, in order: clone size, D gene, V gene, J gene, CDR3 protein, CDR3 DNA. A D gene is named only where the DNA matches it firmly. Clone size is not always given. Where it is, it says once, few, many or a class for expanded clones.

NA	NA	TRBV28	TRBJ2-7	CASSWGGPYEQYF	TGTGCCAGCAGTTGGGGCGGGCCTTACGAGCAGTACTTC
NA	NA	TRBV7-9	TRBJ2-7	CASSLDAYIADEQYF	TGTGCCAGCAGCTTAGATGCGTACATCGCGGACGAGCAGTACTTC
once	NA	TRBV5-1	TRBJ2-7	CASRVRRESYEQYF	TGCGCCAGCAGGGTCCGGAGGGAGTCCTACGAGCAGTACTTC
NA	TRBD1	TRBV5-1	TRBJ1-5	CASSYDRVFPYEGNQPQHF	TGCGCCAGCAGCTATGACAGGGTTTTCCCTTACGAGGGCAATCAGCCCCAGCATTTT
NA	TRBD1	TRBV29-1	TRBJ1-2	CSGGQGDGGYTF	TGCAGCGGGGGACAGGGGGATGGTGGCTACACCTTC
NA	NA	TRBV30	TRBJ2-5	CAWSAGFGGQETQYF	TGTGCCTGGAGTGCGGGGTTTGGTGGTCAAGAGACCCAGTACTTC
NA	NA	TRBV21-1	TRBJ1-3	CASLAVPNRPGTVETNTIYF	TGTGCCAGCCTTGCAGTTCCAAACCGGCCCGGGACAGTGGAGACAAACACCATATATTTT
NA	TRBD1	TRBV5-6	TRBJ2-1	CASSEPAARGGRYNEQFF	TGTGCCAGCAGTGAGCCAGCGGCACGAGGGGGCCGTTACAATGAGCAGTTCTTC
once	NA	TRBV5-4	TRBJ2-1	CASSSDQSSYNEQFF	TGTGCCAGCAGCTCGGACCAGAGCTCCTACAATGAGCAGTTCTTC
NA	NA	TRBV30	TRBJ1-1	CAWSVSLYYRLNTEAFF	TGTGCCTGGAGTGTCTCTCTGTATTACAGGTTGAACACTGAAGCTTTCTTT
NA	TRBD2	TRBV19	TRBJ2-7	CASRDSGRAIYHEQYF	TGTGCCAGTCGCGACAGCGGGAGGGCCATTTATCACGAGCAGTACTTC
NA	TRBD2	TRBV11-3	TRBJ2-1	CASSLDFGTSGSNEQFF	TGTGCCAGCAGCTTAGATTTTGGCACTAGCGGGAGCAATGAGCAGTTCTTC
NA	NA	TRBV6-5	TRBJ1-2	CASSPYPSGNYGYTF	TGTGCCAGCAGTCCGTATCCCTCGGGGAACTATGGCTACACCTTC
NA	NA	TRBV7-9	TRBJ1-1	CASSITNTEAFF	TGTGCCAGCAGCATCACCAACACTGAAGCTTTCTTT
NA	NA	TRBV19	TRBJ1-4	CASSILLGQSNEKLFF	TGTGCCAGTAGCATCCTCTTAGGACAGAGTAATGAAAAACTGTTTTTT
NA	NA	TRBV19	TRBJ1-1	CASRTVNTEAFF	TGTGCCAGTAGGACGGTGAACACTGAAGCTTTCTTT
NA	NA	TRBV9	TRBJ1-4	CASSVMGATNEKLFF	TGTGCCAGCAGCGTAATGGGGGCAACTAATGAAAAACTGTTTTTT
NA	TRBD1	TRBV10-3	TRBJ1-1	CAISEGQANTEAFF	TGTGCCATCAGCGAGGGACAGGCCAACACTGAAGCTTTCTTT
NA	NA	TRBV5-1	TRBJ1-5	CASSPGDGSYQPQHF	TGCGCCAGCAGCCCCGGGGATGGGTCGTATCAGCCCCAGCATTTT
NA	TRBD1	TRBV27	TRBJ2-7	CASSSGQGVGEQYF	TGTGCCAGCAGCTCAGGACAGGGGGTAGGCGAGCAGTACTTC
once	TRBD2	TRBV11-2	TRBJ2-3	CASSLGGGVAKDTQYF	TGTGCCAGCAGCCTAGGCGGGGGGGTTGCTAAAGATACGCAGTATTTT
NA	NA	TRBV5-1	TRBJ1-2	CASSLGYTNYGYTF	TGCGCCAGCAGCTTGGGCTACACTAACTATGGCTACACCTTC
NA	NA	TRBV7-7	TRBJ2-2	CASSLNARTLAANTGELFF	TGTGCTAGCAGCTTAAACGCTAGGACCTTAGCCGCGAACACCGGGGAGCTGTTTTTT
NA	TRBD1	TRBV11-2	TRBJ1-2	CASTSPDRAKANYGYTF	TGTGCCAGCACATCACCGGACAGGGCGAAAGCTAACTATGGCTACACCTTC
NA	NA	TRBV2	TRBJ1-4	CASSVDSGTNEKLFF	TGTGCCAGCAGTGTGGACAGCGGGACTAATGAAAAACTGTTTTTT
NA	NA	TRBV5-1	TRBJ1-3	CASSLGALSAGNTIYF	TGCGCCAGCAGCTTGGGGGCACTCTCAGCTGGAAACACCATATATTTT
NA	NA	TRBV25-1	TRBJ2-3	CASSRQATDTQYF	TGTGCCAGCAGTCGGCAGGCCACAGATACGCAGTATTTT
NA	NA	TRBV7-2	TRBJ2-4	CASSPVERARTSSIQYF	TGTGCCAGCAGCCCAGTCGAGCGGGCCCGTACTAGTAGCATTCAGTACTTC
NA	TRBD1	TRBV5-5	TRBJ1-1	CASSLFRDRGPGNTEAFF	TGTGCCAGCAGCTTATTCCGGGACAGGGGGCCAGGGAACACTGAAGCTTTCTTT
NA	NA	TRBV9	TRBJ2-7	CASSLQGASYEQYF	TGTGCCAGCAGCCTACAGGGCGCGTCCTACGAGCAGTACTTC
NA	TRBD1	TRBV19	TRBJ1-2	CASPGQGGYFLYGYTF	TGTGCCAGCCCGGGACAGGGAGGGTATTTTCTGTATGGCTACACCTTC
NA	NA	TRBV9	TRBJ2-7	CASGLGVADTLYEQYF	TGTGCCAGCGGCTTGGGGGTAGCGGACACACTTTACGAGCAGTACTTC
NA	TRBD1	TRBV7-2	TRBJ1-2	CASSAYRGSYGYTF	TGTGCCAGCAGCGCTTACAGGGGCTCCTATGGCTACACCTTC
NA	TRBD2	TRBV19	TRBJ2-7	CASNPPGGFPYEQYF	TGTGCCAGTAATCCGCCGGGAGGCTTTCCCTACGAGCAGTACTTC
NA	NA	TRBV28	TRBJ1-1	CASRNSLGGGLTEAFF	TGTGCCAGCAGGAACTCCCTTGGGGGGGGTTTAACTGAAGCTTTCTTT
NA	TRBD1	TRBV9	TRBJ2-7	CASSVRDRAYEQYF	TGTGCCAGCAGCGTCCGGGACAGGGCATACGAGCAGTACTTC
few	NA	TRBV19	TRBJ1-3	CASSIGRDGNTIYF	TGTGCCAGTAGTATCGGCAGGGATGGAAACACCATATATTTT